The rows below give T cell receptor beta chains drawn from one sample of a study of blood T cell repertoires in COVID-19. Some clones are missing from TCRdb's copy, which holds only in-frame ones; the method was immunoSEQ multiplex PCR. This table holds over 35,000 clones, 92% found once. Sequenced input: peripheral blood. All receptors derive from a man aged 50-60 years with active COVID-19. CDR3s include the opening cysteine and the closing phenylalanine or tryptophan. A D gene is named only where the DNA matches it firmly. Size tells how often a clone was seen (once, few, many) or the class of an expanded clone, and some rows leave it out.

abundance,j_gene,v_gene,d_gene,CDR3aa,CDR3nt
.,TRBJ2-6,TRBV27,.,CASSPGHSGANVLTF,TGTGCCAGCAGCCCTGGACATTCTGGGGCCAACGTCCTGACTTTC
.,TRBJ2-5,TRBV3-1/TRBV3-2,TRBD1,CASSRRTGSETQYF,TGTGCCAGCAGCCGTCGGACAGGAAGCGAGACCCAGTACTTC
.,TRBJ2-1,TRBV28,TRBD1,CASNNAQGDSYNEQFF,TGTGCCAGCAACAACGCCCAGGGGGATTCCTACAATGAGCAGTTCTTC
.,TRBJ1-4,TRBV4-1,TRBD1,CASSNTGGTNEKLFF,TGCGCCAGCAGCAATACAGGGGGAACTAATGAAAAACTGTTTTTT
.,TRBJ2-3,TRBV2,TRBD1,CASSRGQGQGLDTQYF,TGTGCCAGCAGCCGGGGGCAGGGACAGGGATTAGATACGCAGTATTTT
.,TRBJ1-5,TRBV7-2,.,CASSLMRDRGEPQHF,TGTGCCAGCAGCTTAATGCGGGACCGAGGGGAGCCCCAGCATTTT
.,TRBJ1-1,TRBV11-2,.,CASTNGGARAFF,TGTGCCAGCACCAATGGGGGGGCTCGCGCTTTCTTT
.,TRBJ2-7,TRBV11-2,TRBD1,CASSRTGTNGEQYF,TGTGCCAGCAGCCGGACAGGGACAAATGGCGAGCAGTACTTC
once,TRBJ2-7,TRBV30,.,CAWSLVSEQYF,TGTGCCTGGAGTCTAGTATCCGAGCAGTACTTC
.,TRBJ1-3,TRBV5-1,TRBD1,CASSLAGQPGNTIYF,TGCGCCAGCAGCTTGGCGGGACAGCCCGGAAACACCATATATTTT